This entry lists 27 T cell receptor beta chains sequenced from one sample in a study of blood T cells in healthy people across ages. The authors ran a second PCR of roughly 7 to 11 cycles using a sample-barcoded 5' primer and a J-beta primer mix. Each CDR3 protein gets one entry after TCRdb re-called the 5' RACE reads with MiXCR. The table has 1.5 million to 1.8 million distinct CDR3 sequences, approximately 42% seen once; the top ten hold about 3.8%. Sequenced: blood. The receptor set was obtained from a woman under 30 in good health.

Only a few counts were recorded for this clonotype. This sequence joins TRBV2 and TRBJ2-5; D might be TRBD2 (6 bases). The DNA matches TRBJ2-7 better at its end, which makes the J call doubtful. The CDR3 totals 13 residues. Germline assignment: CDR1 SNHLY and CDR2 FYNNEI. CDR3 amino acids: CASSDATSYEQYF. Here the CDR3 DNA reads TGTGCCAGCAGTGACGCGACTAGCTACGAGCAGTACTTC.

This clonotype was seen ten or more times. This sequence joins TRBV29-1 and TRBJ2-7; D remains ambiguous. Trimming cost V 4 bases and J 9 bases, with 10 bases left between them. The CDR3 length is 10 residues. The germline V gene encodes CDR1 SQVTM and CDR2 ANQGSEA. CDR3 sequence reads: CSVVSAVQYF. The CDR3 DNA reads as TGCAGCGTTGTGTCCGCCGTGCAGTACTTC.

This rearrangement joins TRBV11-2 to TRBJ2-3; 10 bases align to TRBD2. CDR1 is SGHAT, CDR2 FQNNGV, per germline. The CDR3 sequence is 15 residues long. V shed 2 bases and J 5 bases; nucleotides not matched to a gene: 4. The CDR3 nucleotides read TGTGCCAGCAGCTTAAAGCGGGGGGGCGGAGATACGCAGTATTTT. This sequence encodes CASSLKRGGGDTQYF. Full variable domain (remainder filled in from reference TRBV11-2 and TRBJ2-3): EAGVAQSPRYKIIEKRQSVAFWCNPISGHATLYWYQQILGQGPKLLIQFQNNGVVDDSQLPKDRFSAERLKGVDSTLKIQPAKLEDSAVYLCASSLKRGGGDTQYFGPGTRLTVL.

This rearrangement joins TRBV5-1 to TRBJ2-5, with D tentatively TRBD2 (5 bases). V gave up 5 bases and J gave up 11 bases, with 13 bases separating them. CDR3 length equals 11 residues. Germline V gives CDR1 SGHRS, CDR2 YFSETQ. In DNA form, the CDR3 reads TGCGCCAGCAGTTACATCGGGGAGCAGTACTTC. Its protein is CASSYIGEQYF.

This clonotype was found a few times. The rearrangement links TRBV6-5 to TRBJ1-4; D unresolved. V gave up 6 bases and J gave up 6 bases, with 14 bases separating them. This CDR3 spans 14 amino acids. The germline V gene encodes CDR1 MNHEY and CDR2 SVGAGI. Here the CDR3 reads CASSYLRKDEKLFF. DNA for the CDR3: TGTGCCAGCAGCTACCTGAGGAAGGATGAAAAACTGTTTTTT.

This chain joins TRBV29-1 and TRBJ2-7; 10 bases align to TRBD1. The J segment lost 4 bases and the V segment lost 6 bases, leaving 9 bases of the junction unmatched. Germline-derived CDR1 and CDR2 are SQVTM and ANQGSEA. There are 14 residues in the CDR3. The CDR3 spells CSVEGQGTLYEQYF. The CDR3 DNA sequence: TGCAGCGTCGAGGGACAGGGGACTCTTTACGAGCAGTACTTC.

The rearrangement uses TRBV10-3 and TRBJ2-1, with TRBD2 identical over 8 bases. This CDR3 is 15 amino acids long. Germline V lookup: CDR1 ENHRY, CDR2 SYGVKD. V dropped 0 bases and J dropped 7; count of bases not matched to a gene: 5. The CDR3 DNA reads TGTGCCATCAGTGAGTCCCAGCGGGAGACGAATGAGCAGTTCTTC. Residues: CAISESQRETNEQFF.

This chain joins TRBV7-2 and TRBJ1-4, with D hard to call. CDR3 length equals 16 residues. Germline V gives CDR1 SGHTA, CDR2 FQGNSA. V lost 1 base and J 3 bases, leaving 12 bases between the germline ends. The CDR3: CASSLGPSQANEKLFF. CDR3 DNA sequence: TGTGCCAGCAGCTTAGGCCCGAGCCAGGCTAATGAAAAACTGTTTTTT.

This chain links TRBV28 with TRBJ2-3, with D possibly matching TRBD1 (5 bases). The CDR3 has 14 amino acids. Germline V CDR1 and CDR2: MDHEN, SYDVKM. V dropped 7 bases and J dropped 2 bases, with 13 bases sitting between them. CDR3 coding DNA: TGTGCCAGCACCCGGACAAGTGACACAGATACGCAGTATTTT. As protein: CASTRTSDTDTQYF.

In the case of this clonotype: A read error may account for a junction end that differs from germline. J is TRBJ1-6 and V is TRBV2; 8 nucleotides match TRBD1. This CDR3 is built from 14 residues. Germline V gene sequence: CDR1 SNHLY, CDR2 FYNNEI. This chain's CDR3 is CASSKGQEVSPPHF. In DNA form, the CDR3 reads TGTGCCAGCAGTAAGGGACAGGAGGTTTCACCCCCCCACTTT. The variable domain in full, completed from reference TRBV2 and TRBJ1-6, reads EPEVTQTPSHQVTQMGQEVILRCVPISNHLYFYWYRQILGQKVEFLVSFYNNEISEKSEIFDDQFSVERPDGSNFTLKIRSTKLEDSAMYFCASSKGQEVSPPHFGNGTRLTVT.

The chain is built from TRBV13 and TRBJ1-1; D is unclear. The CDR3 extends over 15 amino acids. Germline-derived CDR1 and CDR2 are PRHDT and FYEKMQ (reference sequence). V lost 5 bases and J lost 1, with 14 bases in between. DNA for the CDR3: TGTGCCAGCAGCAGATTGCTGGGAGGGAACACTGAAGCTTTCTTT. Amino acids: CASSRLLGGNTEAFF.

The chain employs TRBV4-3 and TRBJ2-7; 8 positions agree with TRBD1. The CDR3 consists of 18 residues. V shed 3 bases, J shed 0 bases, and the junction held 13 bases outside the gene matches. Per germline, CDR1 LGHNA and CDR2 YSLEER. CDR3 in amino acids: CASSHSDRGTPPSYEQYF. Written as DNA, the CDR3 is TGCGCCAGCAGCCATTCAGACAGGGGAACTCCCCCCTCCTACGAGCAGTACTTC.

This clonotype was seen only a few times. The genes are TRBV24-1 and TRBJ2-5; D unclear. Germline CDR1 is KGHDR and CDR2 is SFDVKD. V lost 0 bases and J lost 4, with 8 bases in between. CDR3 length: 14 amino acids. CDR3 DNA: TGTGCCACCAGTGATTTGTACCTGGGAGAGACCCAGTACTTC. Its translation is CATSDLYLGETQYF.

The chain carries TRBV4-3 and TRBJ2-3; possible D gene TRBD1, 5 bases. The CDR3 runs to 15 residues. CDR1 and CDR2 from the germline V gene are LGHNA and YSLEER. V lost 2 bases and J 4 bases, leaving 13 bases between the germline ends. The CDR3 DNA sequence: TGCGCCAGCAGCCAAAGAGCAGGGTCGGCAGATACGCAGTATTTT. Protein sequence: CASSQRAGSADTQYF.

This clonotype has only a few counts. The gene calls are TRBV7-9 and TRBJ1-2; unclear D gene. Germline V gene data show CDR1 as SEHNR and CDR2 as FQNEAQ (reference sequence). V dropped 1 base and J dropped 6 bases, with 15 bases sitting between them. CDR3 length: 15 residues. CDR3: CASSLDYGSRNGYTF. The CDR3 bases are TGTGCCAGCAGCTTAGACTATGGCAGTAGGAATGGCTACACCTTC.

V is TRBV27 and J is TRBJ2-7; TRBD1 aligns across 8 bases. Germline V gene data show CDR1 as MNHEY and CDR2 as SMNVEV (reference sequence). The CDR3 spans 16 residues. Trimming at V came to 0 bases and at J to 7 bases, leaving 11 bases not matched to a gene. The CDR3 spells CASSLSSAGGYNEQYF. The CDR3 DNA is TGTGCCAGCAGTTTATCGAGTGCAGGGGGCTACAATGAGCAGTACTTC.

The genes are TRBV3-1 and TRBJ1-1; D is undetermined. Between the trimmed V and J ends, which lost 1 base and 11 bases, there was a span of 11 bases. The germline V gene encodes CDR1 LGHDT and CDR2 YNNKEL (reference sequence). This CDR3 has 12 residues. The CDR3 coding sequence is TGTGCCAGCAGCCAAGGAGACGGCCACGCTTTCTTT. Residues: CASSQGDGHAFF.

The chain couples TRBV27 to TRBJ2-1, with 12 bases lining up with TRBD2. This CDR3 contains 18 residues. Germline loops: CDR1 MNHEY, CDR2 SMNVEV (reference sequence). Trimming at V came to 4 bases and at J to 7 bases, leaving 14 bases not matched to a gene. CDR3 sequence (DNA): TGTGCCAGCAGTTCCTGGGGACTAGCGGGCAGGTGCGATAATGAGCAGTTCTTC. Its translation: CASSSWGLAGRCDNEQFF.

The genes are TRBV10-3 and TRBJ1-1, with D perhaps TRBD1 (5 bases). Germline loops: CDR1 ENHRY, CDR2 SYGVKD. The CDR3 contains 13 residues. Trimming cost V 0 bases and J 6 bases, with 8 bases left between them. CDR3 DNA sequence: TGTGCCATCAGTGAGTCGGGACTTTCTGAAGCTTTCTTT. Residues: CAISESGLSEAFF.

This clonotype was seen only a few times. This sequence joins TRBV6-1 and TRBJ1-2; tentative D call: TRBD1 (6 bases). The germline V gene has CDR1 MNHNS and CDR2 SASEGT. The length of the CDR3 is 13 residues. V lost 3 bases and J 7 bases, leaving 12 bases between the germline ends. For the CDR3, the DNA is TGTGCCAGCAGTGAGGTCCAGGGGAGTGGCTACACCTTC. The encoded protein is CASSEVQGSGYTF.

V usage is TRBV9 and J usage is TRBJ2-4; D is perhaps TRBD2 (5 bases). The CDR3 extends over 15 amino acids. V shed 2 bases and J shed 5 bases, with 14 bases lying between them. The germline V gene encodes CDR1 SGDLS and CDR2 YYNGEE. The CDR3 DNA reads TGTGCCAGCAGCGTCTCTGGGAGTTTCCAAAACATTCAGTACTTC. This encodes CASSVSGSFQNIQYF.

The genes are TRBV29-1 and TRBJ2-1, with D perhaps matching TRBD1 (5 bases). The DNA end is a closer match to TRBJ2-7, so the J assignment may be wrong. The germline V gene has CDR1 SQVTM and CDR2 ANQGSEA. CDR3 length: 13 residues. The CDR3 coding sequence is TGCAGCGCCGCCGACAGTTCCTACAATGAGCAGTACTTC. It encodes CSAADSSYNEQYF.

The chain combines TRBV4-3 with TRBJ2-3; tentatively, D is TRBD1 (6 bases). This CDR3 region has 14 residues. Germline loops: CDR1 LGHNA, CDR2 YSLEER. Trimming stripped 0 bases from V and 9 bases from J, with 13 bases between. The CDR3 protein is CASSQDLGTQTQYF. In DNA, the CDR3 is TGCGCCAGCAGCCAAGATCTGGGGACACAAACGCAGTATTTT.

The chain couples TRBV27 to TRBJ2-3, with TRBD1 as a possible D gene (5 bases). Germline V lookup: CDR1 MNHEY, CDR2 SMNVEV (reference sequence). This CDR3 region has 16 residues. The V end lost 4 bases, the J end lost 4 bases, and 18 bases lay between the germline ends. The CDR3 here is CASSSPPGRRADTQYF. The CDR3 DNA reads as TGTGCCAGCAGTTCCCCACCAGGACGCAGGGCAGATACGCAGTATTTT.

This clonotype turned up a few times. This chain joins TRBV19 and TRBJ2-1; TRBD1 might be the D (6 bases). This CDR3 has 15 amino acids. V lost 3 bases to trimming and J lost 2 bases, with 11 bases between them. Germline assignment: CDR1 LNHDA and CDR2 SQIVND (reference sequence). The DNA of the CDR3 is TGTGCCAGTAGTATCGAACAGGGAACCTACAATGAGCAGTTCTTC. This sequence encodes CASSIEQGTYNEQFF.

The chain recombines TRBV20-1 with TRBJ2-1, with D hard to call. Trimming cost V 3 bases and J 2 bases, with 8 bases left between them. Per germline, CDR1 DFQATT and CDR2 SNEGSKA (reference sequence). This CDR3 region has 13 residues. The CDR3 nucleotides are TGCAGTGCTAGCAGCGTAGCCTACAATGAGCAGTTCTTC. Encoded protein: CSASSVAYNEQFF.

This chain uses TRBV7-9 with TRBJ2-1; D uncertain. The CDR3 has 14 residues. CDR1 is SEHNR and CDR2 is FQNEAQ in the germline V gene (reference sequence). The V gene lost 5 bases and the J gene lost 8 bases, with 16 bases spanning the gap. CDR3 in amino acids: CASSPPEVTDEQFF. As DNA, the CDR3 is TGTGCCAGCAGCCCCCCGGAAGTAACCGATGAGCAGTTCTTC.